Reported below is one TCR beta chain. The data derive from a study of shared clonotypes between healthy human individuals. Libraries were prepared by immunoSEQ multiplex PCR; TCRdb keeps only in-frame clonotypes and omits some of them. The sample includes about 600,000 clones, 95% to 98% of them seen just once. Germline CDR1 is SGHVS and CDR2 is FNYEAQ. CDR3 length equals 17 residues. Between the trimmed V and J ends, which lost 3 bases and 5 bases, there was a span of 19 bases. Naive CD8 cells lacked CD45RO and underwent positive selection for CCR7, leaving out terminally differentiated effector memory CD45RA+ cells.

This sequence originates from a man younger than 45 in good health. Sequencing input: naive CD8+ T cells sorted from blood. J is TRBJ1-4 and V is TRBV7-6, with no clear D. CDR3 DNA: TGTGCCAGCAGCTTCGGCCCGTTCCGTGGGCCGAATGAAAAACTGTTTTTT. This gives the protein CASSFGPFRGPNEKLFF.